One T cell receptor (beta chain) is described in this entry. Antigen unknown. This sample was taken from a study of Ad26.COV2.S vaccination and SARS-CoV-2 variants. Study summary: Donor was one of the participants in the Ad26.COV2.S arm of the COV1001 trial. Regarding the study as a whole: Non-spike TCR breadth was similar in vaccine and placebo recipients.

TCRdb's table, derived via immunoSEQ multiplex PCR, lists solely in-frame clones and lacks some. The table has more than 300,000 clones, 75% to 90% seen once. Treatment specified: around 19 received Ad26.COV2.S at low or high dose, single or two shots; roughly 5 received placebo; per-sample allocation not given. Samples were taken on day 63 after the first vaccine or placebo injection. This sample comprised peripheral blood, obtained in a trial of Ad26.COV2.S vaccine versus placebo. The TCR sequence derives from a person aged 18 to 65 who received the Ad26.COV2.S COVID-19 vaccine or a placebo.

The CDR3 DNA reads TGTGCCAGCAGCCAAGTGGGGCTAGGAGCTAATGAAAAACTGTTTTTT. It translates to CASSQVGLGANEKLFF. The chain recombines TRBV4-2 with TRBJ1-4; possibly TRBD1 for D (5 bases). The germline V gene encodes CDR1 LGHNA and CDR2 YNFKEQ. The CDR3 runs to 16 residues. Trimming pared 1 base from V and 3 bases from J, leaving 12 bases between.